The 29 T cell receptor beta chains in this list originate from one sample, sequenced in a study of radiotherapy plus CTLA-4 blockade in lung cancer. Sequencing was performed with immunoSEQ multiplex PCR; in TCRdb, only in-frame clones are kept and a portion is missing. The top ten hold 2.5% to 3.5% of the sample, which has about 62,000 clones, 70% to 80% seen once. The material was peripheral blood, obtained from a patient treated with radiotherapy plus ipilimumab. These receptors all stem from a human donor with non-small cell lung cancer who had a complete response to radiotherapy plus ipilimumab.

This chain links TRBV15 with TRBJ1-2; TRBD1 matches at 11 bases. CDR3 size: 15 residues. CDR1 and CDR2 from the germline V gene are LNHNV and YYDKDF (reference sequence). The V segment lost 5 bases and the J segment 7 bases; nucleotides outside the gene matches: 9. CDR3 nucleotides: TGTGCCACCAGCGGGGGACAGGGGGTCTCGTTTGGCTACACCTTC. Protein: CATSGGQGVSFGYTF. Full variable domain (missing parts from reference TRBV15 and TRBJ1-2): DAMVIQNPRYQVTQFGKPVTLSCSQTLNHNVMYWYQQKSSQAPKLLFHYYDKDFNNEADTPDNFQSRRPNTSFCFLDIRSPGLGDTAMYLCATSGGQGVSFGYTFGSGTRLTVV.

The chain has TRBV2 and TRBJ2-5, with 7 nucleotides matching TRBD1. Unmatched junction bases numbered 8, after V lost 6 bases and J lost 4 bases. CDR3 length: 14 amino acids. The V gene's germline CDR1 is SNHLY and CDR2 FYNNEI. The CDR3 is CASRFGQAGETQYF. The CDR3 DNA reads TGTGCCAGCAGGTTCGGACAGGCGGGAGAGACCCAGTACTTC.

V usage is TRBV18 and J usage is TRBJ2-5; TRBD1 matches 9 bases. Unmatched junction bases numbered 5, after V lost 3 bases and J lost 3 bases. This CDR3 region has 15 residues. Germline-derived CDR1 and CDR2 are KGHSH and LQKENI. CDR3 sequence (DNA): TGTGCCAGCTCACCTCCCCGGGACAGGGAAGAGACCCAGTACTTC. It codes for CASSPPRDREETQYF.

The J gene is TRBJ2-7, the V gene TRBV5-3; D is undetermined. TRBV5-3 is identified as an open reading frame with a role that is uncertain. The CDR3 contains 14 residues. The DNA for the CDR3 is TGTGACCGACCCCCGGGTCTTCCGAGCTACGAGCAGTACTTC. Amino acids: CDRPPGLPSYEQYF.

This sequence joins TRBV5-4 and TRBJ2-3, with 7 bases identical to TRBD1. Trimming removed 4 bases from V and 0 bases from J; junction bases left unmatched: 5. This CDR3 spans 15 amino acids. Germline CDR1 is SGHNT and CDR2 is YYREEE (reference sequence). The CDR3 is CASSPGQTSTDTQYF. The CDR3 DNA follows: TGTGCCAGCAGCCCGGGACAGACAAGCACAGATACGCAGTATTTT. Supplemented by reference TRBV5-4 and TRBJ2-3, the full variable domain reads ETGVTQSPTHLIKTRGQQVTLRCSSQSGHNTVSWYQQALGQGPQFIFQYYREEENGRGNFPPRFSGLQFPNYSSELNVNALELDDSALYLCASSPGQTSTDTQYFGPGTRLTVL.

The chain has TRBV19 and TRBJ2-1; 9 bases match TRBD2. The CDR3 covers 17 residues. Germline CDR1 LNHDA, CDR2 SQIVND (reference sequence). V was clipped by 8 bases and J by 5 bases; unmatched bases: 16. CDR3 residues: CASQGIQAGGPNNEQFF. The CDR3 DNA follows: TGTGCCAGTCAAGGGATCCAAGCGGGAGGACCTAACAATGAGCAGTTCTTC.

The chain recombines TRBV20-1 with TRBJ2-7; D remains ambiguous. The V end lost 3 bases, the J end lost 0 bases, and 3 bases lay between the germline ends. Looked up from germline, CDR1 is DFQATT and CDR2 is SNEGSKA (reference sequence). The CDR3 runs 11 residues. The CDR3 DNA reads TGCAGTGCTAGCGGCTCCTACGAGCAGTACTTC. It specifies CSASGSYEQYF.

The chain joins TRBV30 to TRBJ2-7, with D possibly matching TRBD2 (6 bases). V lost 0 bases, J lost 6 bases, and 12 bases lay in between. The CDR3 totals 13 residues. Germline CDR1 reads GTSNPN; CDR2 reads SVGIG (reference sequence). The CDR3 reads CAWSVLGGREQYF. CDR3 coding DNA: TGTGCCTGGAGTGTACTGGGGGGTCGCGAGCAGTACTTC.

This clone appeared a single time. The chain couples TRBV2 to TRBJ2-7; the match to TRBD2 covers 9 bases. The V and J ends lost 4 bases and 3 bases, in that order; junction bases with no gene match: 7. CDR3 size: 15 residues. The germline V gene has CDR1 SNHLY and CDR2 FYNNEI. This CDR3 reads CASSGASGVLYEQYF. The CDR3 bases are TGTGCCAGCAGTGGTGCTAGCGGGGTTCTCTACGAGCAGTACTTC.

J is TRBJ2-5 and V is TRBV5-6, with 9 positions matching TRBD1. Trimming removed 4 bases from V and 5 bases from J; junction bases left unmatched: 21. The CDR3 totals 19 residues. Germline CDR1 and CDR2: SGHDT and YYEEEE. The CDR3 loop reads CASSPQTRGRTGVRETQYF. The DNA for the CDR3 is TGTGCCAGCAGCCCACAAACGCGAGGCAGGACAGGGGTTCGGGAGACCCAGTACTTC.

The chain links TRBV7-2 to TRBJ2-5; 13 bases fit TRBD2. The trim removed 5 bases at V and 5 bases at J, leaving 8 bases unmatched. There are 16 residues in the CDR3. Germline V gene data show CDR1 as SGHTA and CDR2 as FQGNSA. Here the CDR3 DNA reads TGTGCCAGCAGCATCCGGACTAGCGGGGGAGCGGAGACCCAGTACTTC. This gives the protein CASSIRTSGGAETQYF.

This chain connects TRBV7-9 to TRBJ1-4, with a weak D call TRBD1 (6 bases). The CDR3 loop spans 14 amino acids. V shed 3 bases and J shed 4 bases, with 9 bases lying between them. Germline loops: CDR1 SEHNR, CDR2 FQNEAQ (reference sequence). Written as DNA, the CDR3 is TGTGCCAGCAGCTTGACAGGTTTTAATGAAAAACTGTTTTTT. Its protein product is CASSLTGFNEKLFF.

The chain recombines TRBV18 with TRBJ2-5; 7 bases align to TRBD1. The length of the CDR3 is 15 residues. The germline CDR1 and CDR2 sequences are KGHSH and LQKENI. The trim removed 6 bases at V and 3 bases at J, leaving 10 bases unmatched. CDR3 region: CASSPTTGVEETQYF. The DNA for the CDR3 is TGTGCCAGCTCGCCAACAACAGGGGTCGAAGAGACCCAGTACTTC. Together with reference TRBV18 and TRBJ2-5, the CDR3 gives the full variable domain: NAGVMQNPRHLVRRRGQEARLRCSPMKGHSHVYWYRQLPEEGLKFMVYLQKENIIDESGMPKERFSAEFPKEGPSILRIQQVVRGDSAAYFCASSPTTGVEETQYFGPGTRLLVL.

V gene TRBV5-1 combines with J gene TRBJ1-1; 7 positions match TRBD1. This CDR3 has 15 residues. V lost 3 bases and J lost 3; bases outside the gene matches: 8. The germline gives CDR1 SGHRS, CDR2 YFSETQ. The CDR3 DNA reads as TGCGCCAGCAGCTCCTCGGGACAGTGGGACACTGAAGCTTTCTTT. Its protein product is CASSSSGQWDTEAFF.

The V call is TRBV10-2, the J call TRBJ2-5; TRBD2 agrees at 9 bases. The V and J ends lost 4 bases and 4 bases, in that order; junction bases with no gene match: 7. The CDR3 covers 15 residues. CDR1 and CDR2 (germline): WSHSY, SAAADI. The CDR3 is CASSAGSGSLETQYF. In nucleotides, the CDR3 is TGCGCCAGCAGTGCCGGTAGCGGGAGTTTAGAGACCCAGTACTTC.

V and J are TRBV6-5 and TRBJ1-6, with D unclear. Trimming took 0 bases from V and 4 from J, leaving 7 bases between them. The CDR3 covers 15 residues. Germline V gene data show CDR1 as MNHEY and CDR2 as SVGAGI. The CDR3 DNA reads TGTGCCAGCAGTTACTCGGGCCAGTATAATTCACCCCTCCACTTT. Protein: CASSYSGQYNSPLHF.

V gene TRBV15 combines with J gene TRBJ2-1, with 11 nucleotides matching TRBD2. V shed 1 base, J shed 6 bases, and the junction held 5 bases outside the gene matches. This CDR3 is 16 amino acids long. The germline V gene encodes CDR1 LNHNV and CDR2 YYDKDF (reference sequence). The CDR3 is CATSRAGSGRANEQFF. The CDR3 DNA is TGTGCCACCAGCAGAGCCGGTAGCGGGAGGGCCAATGAGCAGTTCTTC.

J is TRBJ1-1 and V is TRBV7-3, with 10 positions matching TRBD1. The germline V gene has CDR1 SGHTA and CDR2 FQGTGA. The CDR3 has 14 amino acids. J lost 2 bases, V lost 5 bases, and 2 bases had no gene match. Written as DNA, the CDR3 is TGTGCCAGCAGCGGGACAGGGGTTAACACTGAAGCTTTCTTT. It codes for CASSGTGVNTEAFF.

The chain links TRBV7-3 to TRBJ2-2; D remains ambiguous. The ends were cut back, 4 bases at V and 3 bases at J, with 12 bases in the middle. Germline V lookup: CDR1 SGHTA, CDR2 FQGTGA. This CDR3 comprises 15 residues. CDR3 nucleotide sequence: TGTGCCAGCAGCTCCCGACAAATCTACACCGGGGAGCTGTTTTTT. Its protein is CASSSRQIYTGELFF.

The V call is TRBV7-6, the J call TRBJ1-5, with 9 bases fitting TRBD1. J lost 7 bases, V lost 5 bases, and 6 bases had no gene match. The germline V gene encodes CDR1 SGHVS and CDR2 FNYEAQ. CDR3 length: 14 amino acids. CDR3 protein: CASSAGTGRQPQHF. CDR3 nucleotides: TGTGCCAGCAGCGCCGGGACAGGGAGGCAGCCCCAGCATTTT.

This chain uses TRBV5-1 with TRBJ1-1; 11 bases fit TRBD1. The trim removed 4 bases at V and 11 bases at J, leaving 10 bases unmatched. Germline values: CDR1 SGHRS, CDR2 YFSETQ. CDR3 length: 14 residues. This CDR3 reads CASSPRDRGTGAFF. The CDR3 coding sequence is TGCGCCAGCAGCCCCCGGGACAGGGGGACCGGGGCTTTCTTT.

This chain links TRBV18 with TRBJ1-2; 12 nucleotides match TRBD1. In germline, CDR1 is KGHSH, CDR2 LQKENI. The V and J ends lost 3 bases and 7 bases, in that order; junction bases with no gene match: 6. The CDR3 length is 15 residues. This CDR3 reads CASSPTGTGGSGYTF. The DNA of the CDR3 is TGTGCCAGCTCACCTACCGGGACAGGGGGCTCTGGCTACACCTTC.

The CDR3 DNA sequence: TGTGCCTGGAGGAAGGAGGACACTGAAGCTTTCTTT. Its translation: CAWRKEDTEAFF. The chain employs TRBV30 and TRBJ1-1; D is undetermined. V was pared by 3 bases and J by 3 bases, with 8 bases between. This CDR3 spans 12 amino acids. The germline V gene has CDR1 GTSNPN and CDR2 SVGIG (reference sequence).

The chain combines TRBV7-8 with TRBJ2-2; D is perhaps TRBD2 (5 bases). Looked up from germline, CDR1 is SGHVS and CDR2 is FQNEAQ. The CDR3 loop spans 14 amino acids. V lost 5 bases to trimming and J lost 3 bases, with 10 bases between them. The DNA of the CDR3 is TGTGCCAGCAGCGAAACGCGGGACACCGGGGAGCTGTTTTTT. Translated, it gives CASSETRDTGELFF.

The chain has TRBV6-5 and TRBJ1-1, with D perhaps TRBD1 (6 bases). The CDR3 spans 15 residues. The V gene lost 2 bases and the J gene lost 1 base, with 11 bases spanning the gap. Germline loops: CDR1 MNHEY, CDR2 SVGAGI. The CDR3 reads CASSYGQFRNTEAFF. The CDR3 bases are TGTGCCAGCAGTTACGGACAGTTCCGGAACACTGAAGCTTTCTTT.

V usage is TRBV2 and J usage is TRBJ1-1; perhaps TRBD1 as D (6 bases). Germline values: CDR1 SNHLY, CDR2 FYNNEI. V was clipped by 4 bases and J by 3 bases, with 9 bases between them. The CDR3 has 13 residues. The CDR3 loop reads CASSAQGYTEAFF. The DNA for the CDR3 is TGTGCCAGCAGTGCGCAGGGGTACACTGAAGCTTTCTTT.

V gene TRBV19 combines with J gene TRBJ2-3; D is possibly TRBD1 (6 bases). The germline gives CDR1 LNHDA, CDR2 SQIVND (reference sequence). V was trimmed by 4 bases and J by 12 bases, leaving 14 bases between them. This CDR3 region has 12 residues. The CDR3 reads CASSTRDTRQYF. CDR3 nucleotide sequence: TGTGCCAGTAGTACCAGGGACACCCGACAGTATTTT.

V gene TRBV7-9 combines with J gene TRBJ2-6; TRBD1 matches at 8 bases. J was trimmed by 3 bases and V by 1 base; bases with no gene match: 8. The CDR3 covers 18 residues. Germline assignment: CDR1 SEHNR and CDR2 FQNEAQ (reference sequence). This chain's CDR3 is CASSLVGQGAGGANVLTF. DNA for the CDR3: TGTGCCAGCAGCTTAGTTGGGCAGGGGGCTGGTGGGGCCAACGTCCTGACTTTC.

The rearrangement links TRBV6-6 to TRBJ2-5; 8 bases agree with TRBD1. CDR3 length: 13 amino acids. Germline V gives CDR1 MNHNY, CDR2 SVGAGI (reference sequence). Unmatched junction bases numbered 4, after V lost 5 bases and J lost 5 bases. Here the CDR3 DNA reads TGTGCCAGCAGTCCAGGGGGCAGGGAGACCCAGTACTTC. It codes for CASSPGGRETQYF.